A selection of T cell receptor beta chains follows, all from one sample in a study of human T cells and chemical hapten exposure. Using its own MiXCR run on the RACE reads, TCRdb lists one record per CDR3 protein. The sample yields roughly 40,000 distinct CDR3 sequences, 8% to 11% seen once. Sequenced here: whole blood, sampled in connection with sensitization to the hapten diphenylcyclopropenone (DPC). The receptors shown here come from a man aged 25-40 years with alopecia areata. Some clones in this sample may be carry-over from other donors' samples. The CDR3 runs from the conserved cysteine through the conserved F or W. The D gene is left open where the match is weak. Size tells how often a clone was seen (once, few, many) or the class of an expanded clone, and some rows leave it out.

v_call	d_call	cdr3_length	j_call	clone_size	cdr3_nt	cdr3_aa
TRBV7-8	-	13	TRBJ1-1	once	TGTGCCAGCAGTGAACAGCCGAACACTGAAGCTTTCTTT	CASSEQPNTEAFF
TRBV9	-	14	TRBJ1-6	many	TGTGCCAGCAGCTCAAGTGGTCAGACCGCACCCCTCCACTTT	CASSSSGQTAPLHF
TRBV11-2	-	18	TRBJ2-6	many	TGTGCCAGCAGCCAGGGGCGGACAGCAGCTTCTGGGGCCAACGTCCTGACTTTC	CASSQGRTAASGANVLTF
TRBV20-1	TRBD2	12	TRBJ2-7	many	TGCAGTGCTAGCCTAGCGGAGAACGAGCAGTACTTC	CSASLAENEQYF
TRBV7-2	-	14	TRBJ2-1	-	TGTGCCAGCAGTAATCTAGCGAAGTACAATGAGCAGTTCTTC	CASSNLAKYNEQFF
TRBV20-1	-	11	TRBJ1-6	many	TGCAGCCCGACGGAAGATTCACCCCTCCACTTT	CSPTEDSPLHF
TRBV29-1	-	13	TRBJ1-6	-	TGCAGCGTTGCACAGGCTTATAATTCACCCCTCCACTTT	CSVAQAYNSPLHF
TRBV7-9	-	15	TRBJ2-5	many	TGTGCCAGCAGCTTAAACGGTGTCGAACAAGAGACCCAGTACTTC	CASSLNGVEQETQYF
TRBV2	-	16	TRBJ1-5	-	TGTGCCAGCAGTGTGCAGGTCTCGAGAGGGAACCAGCCCCAGCATTTT	CASSVQVSRGNQPQHF
TRBV2	TRBD2	17	TRBJ2-2	many	TGTGCCAGCGAATCCCCGGGACTAGCGGCTCAGACCGGGGAGCTGTTTTTT	CASESPGLAAQTGELFF
TRBV29-1	-	17	TRBJ1-1	many	TGCAGCGTTGAATGGCTTCGAGGGGTCTTTGGGAACACTGAAGCTTTCTTT	CSVEWLRGVFGNTEAFF
TRBV10-3	TRBD2	14	TRBJ2-5	-	TGTGCCATCAGTGATCCGGGACTAGAAGAGACCCAGTACTTC	CAISDPGLEETQYF
TRBV27	-	15	TRBJ2-1	many	TGTGCCAGCAGTTTAACCCCTTATAGGTACAATGAGCAGTTCTTC	CASSLTPYRYNEQFF
TRBV19	-	13	TRBJ1-4	few	TGTGCCAGTAGCGACAGATTTAATGAAAAACTGTTTTTT	CASSDRFNEKLFF
TRBV29-1	-	11	TRBJ1-1	many	TGCAGCGTTGGCCAGAAGACTGAAGCTTTCTTT	CSVGQKTEAFF
TRBV5-5	TRBD1	14	TRBJ2-7	many	TGTGCCAGCAGCTTAGGGACAGGGATCTACGAGCAGTACTTC	CASSLGTGIYEQYF
TRBV11-3	TRBD2	17	TRBJ2-2	few	TGTGCCAGCAGCTTAGGTCGAGCGGGGCGGAACACCGGGGAGCTGTTTTTT	CASSLGRAGRNTGELFF
TRBV7-3	TRBD2	17	TRBJ2-1	many	TGTGCCAGCAGCTTGTCTGGTAGCGGGACCTCCTACAATGAGCAGTTCTTC	CASSLSGSGTSYNEQFF
TRBV7-9	TRBD1	15	TRBJ2-3	few	TGTGCCAGCAGCTTAATACAGGGGAGCACAGATACGCAGTATTTT	CASSLIQGSTDTQYF
TRBV6-5	-	16	TRBJ2-1	many	TGTGCCAGCAGTTACTCGTTGTCAGCCTCATACAATGAGCAGTTCTTC	CASSYSLSASYNEQFF
TRBV5-6	-	12	TRBJ2-7	many	TGTGCCAGCAGCCCGGGGGATGATCTTCCGTACTTC	CASSPGDDLPYF
TRBV5-1	TRBD2	13	TRBJ2-5	many	TGCGCCAGCAGCCCGGGGGGGCAAGAGACCCAGTACTTC	CASSPGGQETQYF
TRBV11-2	-	12	TRBJ2-7	few	TGTGCCAGCAGCTTTGGACTCGGCGAGCAGTACTTC	CASSFGLGEQYF
TRBV5-1	-	16	TRBJ2-3	many	TGCGCCAGCAGCCAAACTTTTTCCCGTACCACAGATACGCAGTATTTT	CASSQTFSRTTDTQYF
TRBV4-1	-	20	TRBJ1-6	few	TGCGCCAGCAGCCAAATCCCGATCGAGGGCCTGAGCTCCTATAATTCACCCCTCCACTTT	CASSQIPIEGLSSYNSPLHF
TRBV29-1	TRBD2	11	TRBJ2-2	-	TGCAGCTTCCGGGGGGCCGGGGAGCTGTTTTTT	CSFRGAGELFF
TRBV5-1	-	16	TRBJ1-2	-	TGCGCCAGCAGCTTGGAGGCTACAGCCTCTAACTATGGCTACACCTTC	CASSLEATASNYGYTF
TRBV7-9	TRBD1	12	TRBJ2-5	many	TGTGCCAGCAGCGCAGGAAACAGGGGACCGCGCTTC	CASSAGNRGPRF
TRBV11-2	-	16	TRBJ2-2	few	TGTGCCAGCAGCACACCCCTAGGGGTCCACACCGGGGAGCTGTTTTTT	CASSTPLGVHTGELFF
TRBV7-6	-	13	TRBJ2-1	many	TGTGCCAGCAGCTTAAAGCCCGTTGGTGAGCAGTTCTTC	CASSLKPVGEQFF
TRBV28	-	16	TRBJ1-1	-	TGTGCCAGCAGTTATCCAGGGGCGGCTATGAACACTGAAGCTTTCTTT	CASSYPGAAMNTEAFF